A single sample gave rise to the 5 T cell receptor beta chains below, sequenced in a study of T cells in Graves' hyperthyroidism and ophthalmopathy. Template material for amplifying TCR beta CDR3 regions consisted of RNA transcripts. The TCR CDR3 first-round RT-PCR relied on the HTBI primer set. TCRdb reprocessed the multiplex PCR reads via MiXCR and lists one record per CDR3 protein. The table records fewer than 700,000 distinct CDR3 sequences, about 15% of them present only once. Sequenced: blood. The receptors come from a woman between 18 and 29 years old with Graves' ophthalmopathy.

In its sample, this clonotype was seen many times. The rearrangement links TRBV13 to TRBJ2-1; 8 bases match TRBD1. Trimming at V came to 5 bases and at J to 0 bases, leaving 6 bases not matched to a gene. The CDR3 extends over 16 amino acids. Germline CDR1 reads PRHDT; CDR2 reads FYEKMQ (reference sequence). CDR3 in DNA: TGTGCCAGCAGCCGCGGGACAGGCAGCTCCTACAATGAGCAGTTCTTC. Its translation is CASSRGTGSSYNEQFF.

This clonotype was seen only a few times. The CDR3 nucleotides are TGTGCCAGCAGTCCGTTAGGGGTCGTAGGAAACACCATATATTTT. It specifies CASSPLGVVGNTIYF. J is TRBJ1-3 and V is TRBV28; possibly TRBD1 for D (5 bases). CDR3 length equals 15 residues. Germline CDR1 MDHEN, CDR2 SYDVKM. V lost 5 bases to trimming and J lost 4 bases, with 15 bases between them.

This clonotype was found many times. The chain recombines TRBV6-2 or TRBV6-3 with TRBJ2-7; 8 bases match TRBD1. Germline-derived CDR1 and CDR2 are MNHEY and SVGEGT. V shed 8 bases and J 0 bases; nucleotides not matched to a gene: 6. The CDR3 runs to 14 residues. The CDR3 nucleotides read TGTGCCAGCGCCAGGACAGGGTCCTCCTACGAGCAGTACTTC. This codes for CASARTGSSYEQYF.

This clonotype has at least ten counts. This sequence joins TRBV6-2 or TRBV6-3 and TRBJ1-1; 8 bases are a match to TRBD1. Germline trimming cut 6 bases from V and 4 bases from J; bases unmatched to any gene: 7. CDR1 is MNHEY and CDR2 is SVGEGT in the germline V gene. The CDR3 covers 14 residues. CDR3 coding DNA: TGTGCCAGCAGGGAGACAGGGGATACCACTGAAGCTTTCTTT. This codes for CASRETGDTTEAFF.

This clonotype came up a few times. V usage is TRBV5-1 and J usage is TRBJ2-3; 12 nucleotides agree with TRBD2. In germline, CDR1 is SGHRS, CDR2 YFSETQ. V was pared by 0 bases and J by 2 bases, with 4 bases of the junction left unmatched. This CDR3 contains 17 residues. The CDR3 sequence is CASSLEASGRVTDTQYF. The CDR3, as DNA: TGCGCCAGCAGCTTGGAGGCTAGCGGGAGGGTCACAGATACGCAGTATTTT.